This is a list of T cell receptor beta chains from one sample in a study of CD8 T cells in Susac syndrome. TCRdb independently ran MiXCR on the immunoSEQ multiplex PCR reads; one entry per CDR3 protein. The sample consists of around 53,000 distinct CDR3 sequences, approximately 95% of them appearing once. The sequencing sample was made of CD8+ T cells from PBMCs. The receptors originated from a human donor with Susac syndrome. CDR3s include the opening cysteine and the closing phenylalanine or tryptophan. D genes are given only for firm matches. Rows may omit the clone size; those that give it use once, few, many or a size class.

d_gene: -; j_gene: TRBJ1-2; v_gene: TRBV7-9; abundance: -; CDR3aa: CASTTPGPADGYTF; CDR3nt: TGTGCCAGCACCACACCCGGACCAGCCGATGGCTACACCTTC
d_gene: -; j_gene: TRBJ1-1; v_gene: TRBV5-1; abundance: -; CDR3aa: CASRGSEAFF; CDR3nt: TGCGCCAGCCGAGGGTCTGAAGCTTTCTTT
d_gene: TRBD1; j_gene: TRBJ1-2; v_gene: TRBV12-3/TRBV12-4; abundance: -; CDR3aa: CASSPDRAPNYGYTF; CDR3nt: TGTGCCAGCAGTCCCGACAGGGCCCCAAACTATGGCTACACCTTC
d_gene: TRBD2; j_gene: TRBJ2-3; v_gene: TRBV7-2; abundance: -; CDR3aa: CASSLYGLAGNTDTQYF; CDR3nt: TGTGCCAGCAGCCTATATGGACTAGCGGGGAATACAGATACGCAGTATTTT
d_gene: -; j_gene: TRBJ2-5; v_gene: TRBV7-9; abundance: -; CDR3aa: CASSFQGDETQYF; CDR3nt: TGTGCCAGCAGCTTTCAAGGGGACGAGACCCAGTACTTC
d_gene: -; j_gene: TRBJ2-7; v_gene: TRBV19; abundance: once; CDR3aa: CASSITLSSHPPYEQYF; CDR3nt: TGTGCCAGTAGTATAACTCTGAGCAGCCACCCCCCCTACGAGCAGTACTTC
d_gene: -; j_gene: TRBJ2-7; v_gene: TRBV15; abundance: -; CDR3aa: CATSRGDEQYF; CDR3nt: TGTGCCACCAGCAGAGGGGACGAGCAGTACTTC
d_gene: TRBD1; j_gene: TRBJ2-1; v_gene: TRBV5-4; abundance: -; CDR3aa: CASSPTGTGGLNEQFF; CDR3nt: TGTGCCAGCAGCCCTACCGGGACAGGGGGCTTGAATGAGCAGTTCTTC
d_gene: -; j_gene: TRBJ2-7; v_gene: TRBV29-1; abundance: -; CDR3aa: CSVEDGVEGGYEQYF; CDR3nt: TGCAGCGTTGAAGACGGGGTAGAGGGTGGGTACGAGCAGTACTTC
d_gene: -; j_gene: TRBJ2-3; v_gene: TRBV7-6; abundance: -; CDR3aa: CASSFPSGADTQYF; CDR3nt: TGTGCCAGCAGCTTCCCCTCAGGGGCCGATACGCAGTATTTT
d_gene: TRBD1; j_gene: TRBJ2-7; v_gene: TRBV30; abundance: -; CDR3aa: CAWSPPDRGSYEQYF; CDR3nt: TGTGCCTGGAGCCCCCCCGACAGGGGCTCCTACGAGCAGTACTTC
d_gene: TRBD1; j_gene: TRBJ2-2; v_gene: TRBV12-3/TRBV12-4; abundance: once; CDR3aa: CATWTGRGGELFF; CDR3nt: TGTGCCACCTGGACAGGGAGAGGCGGGGAGCTGTTTTTT
d_gene: TRBD2; j_gene: TRBJ2-3; v_gene: TRBV20-1; abundance: -; CDR3aa: CSASRPSGGVLDTQYF; CDR3nt: TGCAGTGCTAGTCGGCCTAGCGGGGGGGTTCTAGATACGCAGTATTTT
d_gene: -; j_gene: TRBJ2-1; v_gene: TRBV12-3/TRBV12-4; abundance: -; CDR3aa: CASSRYGEQFF; CDR3nt: TGTGCCAGCAGTCGCTACGGGGAGCAGTTCTTC
d_gene: -; j_gene: TRBJ2-1; v_gene: TRBV6-1; abundance: few; CDR3aa: CASSRPYNEQFF; CDR3nt: TGTGCCAGCAGTCGCCCTTACAATGAGCAGTTCTTC
d_gene: -; j_gene: TRBJ2-7; v_gene: TRBV13; abundance: -; CDR3aa: CASSLEGRYEQYF; CDR3nt: TGTGCCAGCAGCTTAGAGGGTCGGTACGAGCAGTACTTC
d_gene: TRBD2; j_gene: TRBJ2-3; v_gene: TRBV7-9; abundance: once; CDR3aa: CASSHLAGGPGTDTQYF; CDR3nt: TGTGCCAGCAGCCATTTGGCGGGGGGCCCGGGCACAGATACGCAGTATTTT
d_gene: -; j_gene: TRBJ2-3; v_gene: TRBV9; abundance: -; CDR3aa: CASSDSNTGLTTDTQYF; CDR3nt: TGTGCCAGCAGCGATTCAAATACAGGACTTACCACAGATACGCAGTATTTT
d_gene: -; j_gene: TRBJ1-2; v_gene: TRBV2; abundance: -; CDR3aa: CASRLGSLLYGYTF; CDR3nt: TGTGCCAGCAGGCTAGGGTCCCTCCTTTATGGCTACACCTTC
d_gene: TRBD2; j_gene: TRBJ2-1; v_gene: TRBV12-3/TRBV12-4; abundance: -; CDR3aa: CASSYVAGGYDEQFF; CDR3nt: TGTGCCAGCAGTTACGTAGCGGGGGGGTACGATGAGCAGTTCTTC
d_gene: TRBD1; j_gene: TRBJ1-5; v_gene: TRBV20-1; abundance: -; CDR3aa: CSAGWTGANQPQHF; CDR3nt: TGCAGTGCTGGCTGGACAGGGGCCAATCAGCCCCAGCATTTT
d_gene: -; j_gene: TRBJ1-5; v_gene: TRBV12-3/TRBV12-4; abundance: once; CDR3aa: CASSRGREPQHF; CDR3nt: TGTGCCAGCAGTCGGGGGAGAGAGCCCCAGCATTTT
d_gene: -; j_gene: TRBJ1-5; v_gene: TRBV9; abundance: -; CDR3aa: CASSADSRNQPQHF; CDR3nt: TGTGCCAGCAGCGCGGACAGTCGCAATCAGCCCCAGCATTTT
d_gene: -; j_gene: TRBJ1-2; v_gene: TRBV27; abundance: once; CDR3aa: CASSFWGNYGYTF; CDR3nt: TGTGCCAGCAGTTTTTGGGGTAACTATGGCTACACCTTC
d_gene: -; j_gene: TRBJ1-2; v_gene: TRBV4-1; abundance: -; CDR3aa: CASSQEGRDNGYTF; CDR3nt: TGCGCCAGCAGCCAAGAAGGCAGGGACAATGGCTACACCTTC
d_gene: -; j_gene: TRBJ2-1; v_gene: TRBV7-6; abundance: -; CDR3aa: CASSFSNEQFF; CDR3nt: TGTGCCAGCAGCTTTAGCAATGAGCAGTTCTTC
d_gene: -; j_gene: TRBJ1-2; v_gene: TRBV4-3; abundance: once; CDR3aa: CASSQPGGDYGYTF; CDR3nt: TGCGCCAGCAGCCAACCCGGGGGGGACTATGGCTACACCTTC
d_gene: TRBD1; j_gene: TRBJ1-2; v_gene: TRBV29-1; abundance: -; CDR3aa: CSVESWVIGGLGGYTF; CDR3nt: TGCAGCGTTGAGAGTTGGGTTATAGGGGGCTTGGGAGGCTACACCTTC
d_gene: -; j_gene: TRBJ2-7; v_gene: TRBV29-1; abundance: -; CDR3aa: CSVEEGAYEQYF; CDR3nt: TGCAGCGTTGAAGAGGGGGCCTACGAGCAGTACTTC
d_gene: TRBD2; j_gene: TRBJ2-5; v_gene: TRBV27; abundance: -; CDR3aa: CASSLLAGGLAETQYF; CDR3nt: TGTGCCAGCAGTTTATTAGCGGGGGGGCTCGCAGAGACCCAGTACTTC
d_gene: -; j_gene: TRBJ2-7; v_gene: TRBV18; abundance: -; CDR3aa: CASSPDYYEQYF; CDR3nt: TGTGCCAGCTCACCTGATTACTACGAGCAGTACTTC
d_gene: -; j_gene: TRBJ1-2; v_gene: TRBV15; abundance: -; CDR3aa: CATSREGLGYGYTF; CDR3nt: TGTGCCACCAGCAGAGAAGGCCTTGGCTATGGCTACACCTTC
d_gene: -; j_gene: TRBJ2-1; v_gene: TRBV29-1; abundance: -; CDR3aa: CSVDVGDSYNEQFF; CDR3nt: TGCAGCGTTGACGTGGGGGACTCGTACAATGAGCAGTTCTTC
d_gene: TRBD1; j_gene: TRBJ2-1; v_gene: TRBV7-8; abundance: -; CDR3aa: CASSPPPGQGGWYEQFF; CDR3nt: TGTGCCAGCAGCCCTCCTCCGGGACAGGGAGGTTGGTATGAGCAGTTCTTC
d_gene: -; j_gene: TRBJ1-1; v_gene: TRBV13; abundance: -; CDR3aa: CASSLNGELNTEAFF; CDR3nt: TGTGCCAGCAGCTTAAACGGGGAGTTGAACACTGAAGCTTTCTTT
d_gene: -; j_gene: TRBJ2-7; v_gene: TRBV4-1; abundance: -; CDR3aa: CASSQGVVAVSSYEQYF; CDR3nt: TGCGCCAGCAGCCAAGGGGTGGTTGCAGTCAGCTCCTACGAGCAGTACTTC
d_gene: -; j_gene: TRBJ1-2; v_gene: TRBV30; abundance: -; CDR3aa: CAWETYGYTF; CDR3nt: TGTGCCTGGGAGACATATGGCTACACCTTC
d_gene: -; j_gene: TRBJ2-7; v_gene: TRBV9; abundance: -; CDR3aa: CASSVDGSLSYEQYF; CDR3nt: TGTGCCAGCAGCGTAGATGGGTCTCTCTCCTACGAGCAGTACTTC
d_gene: -; j_gene: TRBJ2-1; v_gene: TRBV12-3/TRBV12-4; abundance: -; CDR3aa: CASSLGPAPFF; CDR3nt: TGTGCCAGCAGTTTAGGTCCCGCCCCGTTCTTC
d_gene: -; j_gene: TRBJ2-7; v_gene: TRBV11-2; abundance: -; CDR3aa: CASSLDRGSYEQYF; CDR3nt: TGTGCCAGCAGCTTAGATAGAGGGTCGTACGAGCAGTACTTC
d_gene: TRBD2; j_gene: TRBJ2-3; v_gene: TRBV20-1; abundance: -; CDR3aa: CSAILIRLAGVTDTQYF; CDR3nt: TGCAGTGCTATCCTAATCCGCCTAGCGGGGGTCACAGATACGCAGTATTTT
d_gene: -; j_gene: TRBJ2-7; v_gene: TRBV12-3/TRBV12-4; abundance: once; CDR3aa: CASSPTSLGEQYF; CDR3nt: TGTGCCAGCAGTCCAACATCCCTGGGGGAGCAGTACTTC
d_gene: TRBD1; j_gene: TRBJ1-2; v_gene: TRBV12-3/TRBV12-4; abundance: -; CDR3aa: CASSPSTGWDYGYTF; CDR3nt: TGTGCCAGCAGTCCGTCGACAGGGTGGGACTATGGCTACACCTTC
d_gene: -; j_gene: TRBJ2-2; v_gene: TRBV7-6; abundance: -; CDR3aa: CASSPEWRVISGELFF; CDR3nt: TGTGCCAGCAGCCCTGAATGGAGGGTGATATCGGGGGAGCTGTTTTTT
d_gene: -; j_gene: TRBJ2-5; v_gene: TRBV4-1; abundance: -; CDR3aa: CASSQEREETQYF; CDR3nt: TGCGCCAGCAGCCAAGAGAGAGAAGAGACCCAGTACTTC
d_gene: -; j_gene: TRBJ2-1; v_gene: TRBV20-1; abundance: once; CDR3aa: CSARPQGGNEQFF; CDR3nt: TGCAGTGCTAGGCCCCAGGGGGGCAATGAGCAGTTCTTC
d_gene: TRBD1; j_gene: TRBJ2-7; v_gene: TRBV3-1; abundance: -; CDR3aa: CASSQGTGDYEQYF; CDR3nt: TGTGCCAGCAGCCAAGGGACAGGAGACTACGAGCAGTACTTC
d_gene: -; j_gene: TRBJ1-1; v_gene: TRBV25-1; abundance: -; CDR3aa: CASSECPGTRGGCTEAFF; CDR3nt: TGTGCCAGCAGTGAATGCCCAGGGACAAGGGGAGGGTGCACTGAAGCTTTCTTT
d_gene: -; j_gene: TRBJ2-1; v_gene: TRBV19; abundance: -; CDR3aa: CASSISGGGNEQFF; CDR3nt: TGTGCCAGTAGTATAAGTGGGGGTGGCAATGAGCAGTTCTTC
d_gene: TRBD2; j_gene: TRBJ2-3; v_gene: TRBV9; abundance: -; CDR3aa: CASSPTSGGADTQYF; CDR3nt: TGTGCCAGCAGCCCGACTAGCGGGGGGGCGGATACGCAGTATTTT
d_gene: -; j_gene: TRBJ1-3; v_gene: TRBV12-3/TRBV12-4; abundance: -; CDR3aa: CASRETVASGNTIYF; CDR3nt: TGTGCCAGCAGGGAGACAGTGGCTTCTGGAAACACCATATATTTT
d_gene: -; j_gene: TRBJ2-7; v_gene: TRBV5-1; abundance: -; CDR3aa: CASGETRTYEQYF; CDR3nt: TGCGCCAGCGGCGAGACAAGGACCTACGAGCAGTACTTC
d_gene: TRBD1; j_gene: TRBJ1-6; v_gene: TRBV9; abundance: -; CDR3aa: CASSVLGQGADSPLHF; CDR3nt: TGTGCCAGCAGCGTACTCGGCCAGGGGGCCGATTCACCCCTCCACTTT
d_gene: -; j_gene: TRBJ2-7; v_gene: TRBV27; abundance: -; CDR3aa: CASSGGYREQYF; CDR3nt: TGTGCCAGCTCGGGCGGGTATCGCGAGCAGTACTTC
d_gene: -; j_gene: TRBJ1-5; v_gene: TRBV9; abundance: -; CDR3aa: CASSGGADDQPQHF; CDR3nt: TGTGCCAGCAGCGGGGGGGCAGACGATCAGCCCCAGCATTTT
d_gene: -; j_gene: TRBJ2-2; v_gene: TRBV28; abundance: -; CDR3aa: CASSMRGRLAGELFF; CDR3nt: TGTGCCAGCAGTATGAGGGGACGGTTGGCCGGGGAGCTGTTTTTT
d_gene: TRBD1; j_gene: TRBJ1-1; v_gene: TRBV7-2; abundance: -; CDR3aa: CASSYRGQGTEAFF; CDR3nt: TGTGCCAGCAGCTATCGGGGACAGGGGACTGAAGCTTTCTTT
d_gene: -; j_gene: TRBJ2-2; v_gene: TRBV4-1; abundance: -; CDR3aa: CASSPGTANTGELFF; CDR3nt: TGCGCCAGCAGCCCAGGGACTGCCAACACCGGGGAGCTGTTTTTT